This T cell receptor (beta chain) was captured by sequencing in a study of blood T cells in healthy people across ages. The CDR3 runs to 15 residues. CDR1 is LGHNA and CDR2 is YSLEER in the germline V gene. The V end lost 0 bases, the J end lost 6 bases, and 12 bases lay between the germline ends. The use of a sample-barcoded 5' primer and a J-beta primer mix characterized a second PCR of roughly 6 to 11 cycles. A single record per CDR3 protein comes from TCRdb applying MiXCR to the 5' RACE reads. This table holds about 500,000 distinct CDR3 sequences, nearly 25% found once. The data also belong to a second study, concerning T cells of mothers and their children. From that report: Barcodes and 2-4 random nucleotides were added by M1S in the second PCR.

What was sequenced was blood. The receptor's source is a boy aged 5-17 years in good health. The chain is built from TRBV4-3 and TRBJ2-1; no firm D call. The CDR3 DNA is TGCGCCAGCAGCCAAGACACCTCCCCGAGCAATGAGCAGTTCTTC. Its translation is CASSQDTSPSNEQFF.